The sample holds a few counts of the clone carrying this T cell receptor (beta chain). Using immunoSEQ multiplex PCR, the repertoire was profiled, and TCRdb retains in-frame clones only, with some absent. Counted here are tens of thousands of clones, about 88% occurring once; the ten biggest clones make up around 1.5%. This record belongs to a study of OX40 agonist ivuxolimab in advanced cancers. Germline assignment: CDR1 LNHDA and CDR2 SQIVND (reference sequence). The CDR3 sequence is 16 residues long. V lost 6 bases, J lost 3 bases, and 18 bases lay in between. The chain recombines TRBV19 with TRBJ1-3; D is perhaps TRBD1 (5 bases). The sequences come from CD4+ or CD8+ T cells sorted from blood, collected in a trial of the OX40 agonist ivuxolimab. The clonotype comes from an adult with an advanced solid tumor such as melanoma, head and neck, liver or kidney cancer. The DNA for the CDR3 is TGTGCCAGTAGCCCTCCCGGGGCGCGGTTTGGAAACACCATATATTTT. Translated: CASSPPGARFGNTIYF.